This TCR beta chain came from a study of identical twins. Study-wide points: The study found weaker excess twin sharing in beta out-of-frame sequences.

From germline, CDR1 is WSHSY and CDR2 SAAADI. Trimming removed 10 bases at V and 2 bases at J, with 21 bases between. This CDR3 has 15 residues. A word on this clonotype: What it recognizes is unknown.

TCRdb fed the 5' RACE reads into MiXCR, producing one record per CDR3 protein. The sample holds 200,000 to 300,000 distinct CDR3 sequences, approximately 7.9% seen once. A further study also used this sample, focusing on yellow fever vaccine responses in identical twins.

The sequence was obtained from a woman between 18 and 29 years old in good health. The sample was CD8+ T cells sorted from blood. The V call is TRBV10-2, the J call TRBJ2-7, with D possibly being TRBD2 (6 bases). The CDR3 loop reads CATLGDSRATYEQYF. Here the CDR3 DNA reads TGCGCCACCCTGGGGGACTCGAGGGCCACCTACGAGCAGTACTTC.